This T cell receptor beta chain was sequenced in a study of post-analysis software for immune sequencing data. General study results and limits: Samples prepared in the same batch strongly co-clustered by F measure. Multiple sclerosis was associated with a significant reduction in normalized Chao1 diversity relative to controls. Five TRBV segments occurring more often in patients than controls included TRBV5-6, TRBV5-1 and TRBV20-1.

Unique molecular identifiers were present in the TCR beta cDNA libraries. In TCRdb, the PCR reads were re-called with MiXCR into one record per CDR3 protein. Of roughly 400,000 distinct CDR3 sequences in the sample, approximately 42% were seen once. CDR1 and CDR2 (germline): DFQATT, SNEGSKA (reference sequence). The CDR3 sequence is 14 residues long. The V and J ends lost 2 bases and 2 bases respectively, with 10 bases between them. About this clonotype itself: As yet, its antigen is unknown.

This TCR came from a girl aged 2-9 years with multiple sclerosis. V gene TRBV20-1 combines with J gene TRBJ2-1; no firm D call. The sequencing input was blood. The CDR3 DNA sequence: TGCAGTGCTAGATTGGTGGGAACCTACAATGAGCAGTTCTTC. Its translation: CSARLVGTYNEQFF.